The entry below gives a single TCR beta chain sequence along with its context. The antigen remains undetermined. Trimming left V 1 base short and J 8 bases short, with 8 bases between. The CDR3 length is 12 residues. CDR1 and CDR2 from the germline V gene are SEHNR and FQNEAQ (reference sequence). One entry per CDR3 protein results from TCRdb running MiXCR on the reads. The data contain approximately 770,000 distinct CDR3 sequences, about 28% of them singletons. The sample belongs to a study of T cell repertoires in cytomegalovirus infection. Background on the study: In the study, CMV epitopes included recently identified HLA-C-restricted and well-studied HLA-B-restricted ones. CMV infection together with matching HLA type was indicated by public TCR beta signatures.

Whole-study findings and limits: In two of eight donors, the top clonotype was HLA-C-restricted CMV-specific.

This receptor was identified in a human donor in good health (CMV status not recorded). Some clones in this sample may be carry-over from other donors' samples. This material consisted of cultured CD8+ T cells from PBMCs, taken from culture after CMV antigen stimulation. The chain joins TRBV7-9 to TRBJ1-1; D is unclear. The CDR3 DNA follows: TGTGCCAGCAGCTTAGACAGCATCGAAGCTTTCTTT. This gives the protein CASSLDSIEAFF.